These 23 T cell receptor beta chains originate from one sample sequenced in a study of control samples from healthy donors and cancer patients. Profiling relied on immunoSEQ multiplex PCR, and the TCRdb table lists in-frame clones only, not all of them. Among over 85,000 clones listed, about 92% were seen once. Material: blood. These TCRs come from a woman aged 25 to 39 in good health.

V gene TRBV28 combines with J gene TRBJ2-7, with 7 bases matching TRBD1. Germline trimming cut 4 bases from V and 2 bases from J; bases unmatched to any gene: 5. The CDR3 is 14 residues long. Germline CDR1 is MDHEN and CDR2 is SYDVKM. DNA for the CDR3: TGTGCCAGCAGTTCGACAGGGCGTACCTACGAGCAGTACTTC. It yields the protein CASSSTGRTYEQYF.

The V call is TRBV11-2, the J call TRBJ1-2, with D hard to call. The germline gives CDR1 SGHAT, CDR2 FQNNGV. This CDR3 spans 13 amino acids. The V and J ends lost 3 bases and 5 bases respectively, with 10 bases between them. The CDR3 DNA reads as TGTGCCAGCAGCTTGTATACAGATTATGGCTACACCTTC. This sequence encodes CASSLYTDYGYTF.

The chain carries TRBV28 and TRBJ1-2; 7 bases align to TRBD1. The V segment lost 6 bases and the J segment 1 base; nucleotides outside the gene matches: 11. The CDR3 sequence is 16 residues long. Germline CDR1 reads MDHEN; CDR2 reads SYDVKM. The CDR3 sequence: CASRGQEPKFNYGYTF. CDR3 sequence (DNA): TGTGCCAGCAGAGGACAGGAACCAAAATTTAACTATGGCTACACCTTC.

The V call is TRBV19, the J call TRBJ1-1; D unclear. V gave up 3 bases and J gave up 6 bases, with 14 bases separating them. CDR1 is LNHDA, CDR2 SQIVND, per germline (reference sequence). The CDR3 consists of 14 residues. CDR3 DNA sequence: TGTGCCAGTAGTATTTCCGAGCAGGCGCCTGAAGCTTTCTTT. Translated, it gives CASSISEQAPEAFF. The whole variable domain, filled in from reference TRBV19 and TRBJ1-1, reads DGGITQSPKYLFRKEGQNVTLSCEQNLNHDAMYWYRQDPGQGLRLIYYSQIVNDFQKGDIAEGYSVSREKKESFPLTVTSAQKNPTAFYLCASSISEQAPEAFFGQGTRLTVV.

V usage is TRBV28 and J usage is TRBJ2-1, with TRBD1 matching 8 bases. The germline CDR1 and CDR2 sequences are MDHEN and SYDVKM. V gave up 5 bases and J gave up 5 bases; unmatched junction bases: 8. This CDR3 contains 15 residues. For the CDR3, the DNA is TGTGCCAGCAGTCCCCGGGACAGGCGCGACAATGAGCAGTTCTTC. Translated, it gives CASSPRDRRDNEQFF.

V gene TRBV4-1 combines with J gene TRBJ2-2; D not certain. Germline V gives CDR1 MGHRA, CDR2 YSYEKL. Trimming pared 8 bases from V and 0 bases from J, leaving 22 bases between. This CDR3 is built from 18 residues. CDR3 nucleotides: TGCGCCAGCGGAATTAATCTTTTGACGATCGCGAACACCGGGGAGCTGTTTTTT. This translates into CASGINLLTIANTGELFF.

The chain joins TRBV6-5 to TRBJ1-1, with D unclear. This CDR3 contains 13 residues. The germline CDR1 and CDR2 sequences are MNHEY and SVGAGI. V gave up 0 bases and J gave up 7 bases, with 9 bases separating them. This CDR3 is CASSYSSGFEAFF. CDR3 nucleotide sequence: TGTGCCAGCAGTTACTCGAGCGGCTTTGAAGCTTTCTTT.

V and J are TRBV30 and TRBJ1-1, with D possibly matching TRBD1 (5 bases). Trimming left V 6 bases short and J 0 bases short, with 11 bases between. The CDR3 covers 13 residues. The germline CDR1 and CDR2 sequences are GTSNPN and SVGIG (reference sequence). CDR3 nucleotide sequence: TGTGCCTGCCTGAAGGGGATGAACACTGAAGCTTTCTTT. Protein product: CACLKGMNTEAFF.

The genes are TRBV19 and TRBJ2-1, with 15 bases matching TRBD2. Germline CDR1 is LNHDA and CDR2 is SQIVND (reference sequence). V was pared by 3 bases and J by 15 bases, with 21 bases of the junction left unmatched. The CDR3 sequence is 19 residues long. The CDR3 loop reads CASSIEGWTSGRAVPIRFF. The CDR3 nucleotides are TGTGCCAGTAGTATTGAGGGCTGGACTAGCGGGAGGGCCGTCCCCATCCGGTTCTTC.

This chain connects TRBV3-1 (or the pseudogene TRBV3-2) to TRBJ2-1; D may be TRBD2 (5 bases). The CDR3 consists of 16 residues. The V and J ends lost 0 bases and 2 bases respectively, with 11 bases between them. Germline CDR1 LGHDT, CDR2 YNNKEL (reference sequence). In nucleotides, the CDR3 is TGTGCCAGCAGCCAAGACGGACTCGAACCCTACAATGAGCAGTTCTTC. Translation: CASSQDGLEPYNEQFF.

CDR3 in amino acids: CASSFGTRETQYF. The CDR3 DNA follows: TGTGCCAGCAGCTTCGGGACACGGGAGACCCAGTACTTC. J is TRBJ2-5 and V is TRBV7-2, with D perhaps matching TRBD1 (6 bases). This CDR3 is built from 13 residues. With 3 bases removed from V and 5 bases from J, the gap between germline ends came to 10 bases. CDR1 SGHTA and CDR2 FQGNSA come from the germline V gene.

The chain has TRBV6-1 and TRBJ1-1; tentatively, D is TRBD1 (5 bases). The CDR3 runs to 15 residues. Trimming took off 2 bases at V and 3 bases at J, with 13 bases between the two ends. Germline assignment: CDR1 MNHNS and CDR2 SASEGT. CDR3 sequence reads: CASSEYVREDTEAFF. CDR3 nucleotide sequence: TGTGCCAGCAGTGAATATGTCAGGGAAGACACTGAAGCTTTCTTT.

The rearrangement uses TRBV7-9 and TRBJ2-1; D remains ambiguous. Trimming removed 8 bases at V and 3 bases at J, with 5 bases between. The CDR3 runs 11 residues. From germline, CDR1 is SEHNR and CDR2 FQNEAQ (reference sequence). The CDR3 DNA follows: TGTGCCAGCCATGACTACAATGAGCAGTTCTTC. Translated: CASHDYNEQFF.

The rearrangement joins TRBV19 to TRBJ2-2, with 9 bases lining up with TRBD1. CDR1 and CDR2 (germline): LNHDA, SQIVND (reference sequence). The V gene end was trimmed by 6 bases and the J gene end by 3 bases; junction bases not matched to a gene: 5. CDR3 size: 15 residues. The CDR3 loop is CASRTRDRDTGELFF. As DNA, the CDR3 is TGTGCCAGTAGAACGAGGGACAGGGACACCGGGGAGCTGTTTTTT. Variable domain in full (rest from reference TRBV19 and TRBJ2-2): DGGITQSPKYLFRKEGQNVTLSCEQNLNHDAMYWYRQDPGQGLRLIYYSQIVNDFQKGDIAEGYSVSREKKESFPLTVTSAQKNPTAFYLCASRTRDRDTGELFFGEGSRLTVL.

The CDR3 coding sequence is TGTGCCAGCAGTTTAACAGCTAACTATGGCTACACCTTC. It specifies CASSLTANYGYTF. The rearrangement links TRBV28 to TRBJ1-2; the D is unclear. The CDR3 is made up of 13 amino acids. The germline V and J ends were trimmed by 2 bases and 0 bases, with 4 bases remaining between them. Germline V gives CDR1 MDHEN, CDR2 SYDVKM.

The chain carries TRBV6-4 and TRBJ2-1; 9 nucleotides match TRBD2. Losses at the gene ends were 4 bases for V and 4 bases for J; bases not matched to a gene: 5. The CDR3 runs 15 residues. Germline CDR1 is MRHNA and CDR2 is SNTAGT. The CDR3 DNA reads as TGTGCCAGCAGTGTTTCTAGCGGGGAGTACAATGAGCAGTTCTTC. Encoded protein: CASSVSSGEYNEQFF.

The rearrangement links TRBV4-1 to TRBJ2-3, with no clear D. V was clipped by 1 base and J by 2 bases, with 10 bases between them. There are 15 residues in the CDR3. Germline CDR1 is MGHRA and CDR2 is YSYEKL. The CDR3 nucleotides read TGCGCCAGCAGCCAAGTTCCAACGCCCACAGATACGCAGTATTTT. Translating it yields CASSQVPTPTDTQYF.

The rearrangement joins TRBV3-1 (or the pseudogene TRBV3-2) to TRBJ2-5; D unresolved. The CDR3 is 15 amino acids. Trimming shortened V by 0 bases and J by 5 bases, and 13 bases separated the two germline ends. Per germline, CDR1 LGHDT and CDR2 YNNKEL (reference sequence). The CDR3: CASSQEADWGETQYF. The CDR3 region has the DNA TGTGCCAGCAGCCAAGAGGCAGACTGGGGTGAGACCCAGTACTTC.

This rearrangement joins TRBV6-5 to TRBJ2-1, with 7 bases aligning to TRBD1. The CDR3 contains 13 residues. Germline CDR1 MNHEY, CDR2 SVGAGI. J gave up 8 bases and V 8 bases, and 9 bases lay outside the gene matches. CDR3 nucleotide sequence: TGTGCCAGCGACAGGGTTTCATTTGATGAGCAGTTCTTC. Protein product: CASDRVSFDEQFF.

In DNA form, the CDR3 reads TGTGCCAGCAGTGATGGAGCGGGAGGTGGATACAATGAGCAGTTCTTC. It encodes CASSDGAGGGYNEQFF. The chain links TRBV6-4 to TRBJ2-1; 9 nucleotides agree with TRBD2. Germline V gene data show CDR1 as MRHNA and CDR2 as SNTAGT. J was trimmed by 4 bases and V by 3 bases; bases with no gene match: 7. The CDR3 covers 16 residues.

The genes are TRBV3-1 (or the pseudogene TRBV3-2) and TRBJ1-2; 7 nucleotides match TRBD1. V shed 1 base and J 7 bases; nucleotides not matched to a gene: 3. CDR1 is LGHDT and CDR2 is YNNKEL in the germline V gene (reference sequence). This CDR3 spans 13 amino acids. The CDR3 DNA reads TGTGCCAGCAGCCAAGCAGGGGGGGGTGGCTACACCTTC. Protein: CASSQAGGGGYTF.

The CDR3 protein is CASSYGFRETQYF. The DNA of the CDR3 is TGTGCCAGCAGTTACGGATTTCGAGAGACCCAGTACTTC. This chain joins TRBV28 and TRBJ2-5, with unresolved D. V shed 4 bases and J shed 4 bases, with 10 bases lying between them. The CDR3 runs 13 residues. CDR1 and CDR2 (germline): MDHEN, SYDVKM.

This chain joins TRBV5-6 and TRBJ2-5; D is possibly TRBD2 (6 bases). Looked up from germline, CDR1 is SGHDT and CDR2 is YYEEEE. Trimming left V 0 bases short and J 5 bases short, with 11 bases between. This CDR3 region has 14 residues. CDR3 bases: TGTGCCAGCAGCTTGGAGGTCCGGGGGGAGACCCAGTACTTC. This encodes CASSLEVRGETQYF.